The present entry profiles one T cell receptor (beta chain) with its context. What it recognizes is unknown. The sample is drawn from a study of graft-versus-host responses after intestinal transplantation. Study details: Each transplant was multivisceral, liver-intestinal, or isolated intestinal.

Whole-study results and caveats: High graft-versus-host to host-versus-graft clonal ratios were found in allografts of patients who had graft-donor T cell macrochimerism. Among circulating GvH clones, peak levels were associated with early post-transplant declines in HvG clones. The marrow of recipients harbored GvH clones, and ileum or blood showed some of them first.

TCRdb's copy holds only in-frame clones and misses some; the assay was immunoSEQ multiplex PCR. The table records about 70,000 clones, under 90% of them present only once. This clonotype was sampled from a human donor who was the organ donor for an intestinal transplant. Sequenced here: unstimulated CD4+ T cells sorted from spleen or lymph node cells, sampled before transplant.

The CDR3 sequence: CASSMGLAETQYF. CDR3 sequence (DNA): TGTGCCAGTAGTATGGGACTAGCAGAGACCCAGTACTTC. The chain has TRBV19 and TRBJ2-5; TRBD2 matches 9 bases. The length of the CDR3 is 13 residues. Germline CDR1 LNHDA, CDR2 SQIVND (reference sequence). J was trimmed by 4 bases and V by 3 bases; bases with no gene match: 0.